This T cell receptor (beta chain) was observed in a study of blood T cell repertoires in COVID-19. Across the study: Samples of COVID-19 (acute and convalescent) were obtained from the United States, Italy and Spain.

Only in-frame clones appear in the TCRdb table, and some are missing; sequencing was by immunoSEQ multiplex PCR. The sample lists under 200,000 clones, 87% occurring once. There are 14 residues in the CDR3. The V gene end was trimmed by 4 bases and the J gene end by 7 bases; junction bases not matched to a gene: 5. Looked up from germline, CDR1 is SGHAT and CDR2 is FQNNGV. Sequencing was done on a sample of peripheral blood. The chain is built from TRBV11-2 and TRBJ1-3; 9 bases agree with TRBD1. The TCR was taken from a man in his forties or fifties with active or convalescent COVID-19. CDR3 DNA: TGTGCCAGCAGCTCCCTACAGGGGGCGAACACCATATATTTT. Translated, it gives CASSSLQGANTIYF.